This T cell receptor (beta chain) was documented in a study of shared clonotypes between healthy human individuals. Study-level points and caveats: On the whole, naive subsets had larger estimated richness than memory subsets had. When naive CD4 clonotypes were compared across a handful of donors, about 4.9% were shared.

Subsets obtained from CD4+ cells comprised CD45RA+ naive and CD45RA-negative memory cells. Trimming stripped 4 bases from V and 0 bases from J, with 10 bases between. In germline, CDR1 is SGHRS, CDR2 YFSETQ. This CDR3 is built from 14 residues. In the case of this clone: Its antigen is as yet unknown.

Profiling relied on immunoSEQ multiplex PCR, and the TCRdb table lists in-frame clones only, not all of them. The profile covers a few million clones, with around nine tenths appearing a single time and under 0.15% taken by the ten largest. The TCR sequence derives from a man between 18 and 35 years old in good health. The chain carries TRBV5-1 and TRBJ2-5, with TRBD2 as a possible D gene (6 bases). The source material was naive CD4+ T cells sorted from blood. Regarding subset: CD45RA+ positively selected. In DNA, the CDR3 is TGCGCCAGCAGCGTGGGGGGAAACCAAGAGACCCAGTACTTC. It yields the protein CASSVGGNQETQYF.